This entry lists 26 T cell receptor beta chains sequenced from one sample in a study of cytomegalovirus exposure and HLA in healthy donors. Use of 60 Vbeta and 13 Jbeta primers characterized the PCR. Data came from immunoSEQ multiplex PCR; TCRdb stores just in-frame clones and leaves some out. This sample has about 190,000 clones, with under 85% found just once. What was sequenced was PBMCs. Receptors were obtained from a man aged 50 to 60 in good health and CMV-seronegative.

The chain links TRBV18 to TRBJ1-1; D ambiguous. Germline V lookup: CDR1 KGHSH, CDR2 LQKENI. The V end was cut by 3 bases, the J end by 0 bases, with 8 bases between. This CDR3 has 14 residues. In DNA, the CDR3 is TGTGCCAGCTCACCTTCTACGGTGAACACTGAAGCTTTCTTT. Its translation: CASSPSTVNTEAFF.

CDR3 protein: CASSKVLGTAGGSLEQYF. Written as DNA, the CDR3 is TGTGCCAGCAGCAAAGTTTTAGGAACAGCGGGGGGGTCTCTCGAGCAGTACTTC. The chain recombines TRBV21-1 with TRBJ2-7; the table gives TRBD2 as D, unverified against the DNA. TRBV21-1 is assigned pseudogene status. This CDR3 has 18 residues.

The chain carries TRBV4-2 and TRBJ1-4, with 9 positions matching TRBD1. This CDR3 spans 15 amino acids. V was clipped by 5 bases and J by 3 bases; unmatched bases: 4. Germline CDR1 and CDR2: LGHNA and YNFKEQ. In nucleotides, the CDR3 is TGTGCCAGCAGCGAACAGGGGGCATCTAATGAAAAACTGTTTTTT. It encodes CASSEQGASNEKLFF.

This chain uses TRBV15 with TRBJ1-2, with D possibly matching TRBD1 (5 bases). V was cut by 0 bases and J by 8 bases, with 13 bases left in between. Germline V lookup: CDR1 LNHNV, CDR2 YYDKDF (reference sequence). The CDR3 is 14 residues long. The CDR3 nucleotides are TGTGCCACCAGCAGAGAGGGCAGGGTTGAGGGCTACACCTTC. Protein: CATSREGRVEGYTF.

The chain is built from TRBV28 and TRBJ2-5; the match to TRBD1 covers 8 bases. Germline V CDR1 and CDR2: MDHEN, SYDVKM. The V segment lost 6 bases and the J segment 11 bases; nucleotides outside the gene matches: 14. This CDR3 has 14 residues. The CDR3: CASSSGQGKREQYF. The CDR3, as DNA: TGTGCCAGCAGCAGCGGACAGGGCAAAAGGGAGCAGTACTTC. Together with reference TRBV28 and TRBJ2-5, the CDR3 gives the full variable domain: DVKVTQSSRYLVKRTGEKVFLECVQDMDHENMFWYRQDPGLGLRLIYFSYDVKMKEKGDIPEGYSVSREKKERFSLILESASTNQTSMYLCASSSGQGKREQYFGPGTRLLVL.

This sequence joins TRBV11-2 and TRBJ2-7; D might be TRBD1 (5 bases). Trimming took 1 base from V and 0 from J, leaving 10 bases between them. The CDR3 sequence is 15 residues long. Germline V gene lookup returns CDR1 SGHAT and CDR2 FQNNGV. CDR3 residues: CASSLGQRSSYEQYF. DNA of the CDR3: TGTGCCAGCAGCTTAGGACAGAGGAGCTCCTACGAGCAGTACTTC.

V and J are TRBV29-1 and TRBJ2-3; no reliable D call. CDR3 length: 11 residues. V was trimmed by 7 bases and J by 3 bases, leaving 8 bases between them. Germline lookup yields CDR1 SQVTM and CDR2 ANQGSEA. The CDR3 spells CSAPSTDTQYF. In nucleotides, the CDR3 is TGCAGCGCTCCCAGTACAGATACGCAGTATTTT.

In its sample, this clone was seen once. The V gene is TRBV5-1, the J gene TRBJ2-3; a possible D gene is TRBD1 (6 bases). V lost 0 bases to trimming and J lost 1 base, with 12 bases between them. The CDR3 length is 16 residues. In germline, CDR1 is SGHRS, CDR2 YFSETQ. CDR3 sequence reads: CASSLVGTTRTDTQYF. For the CDR3, the DNA is TGCGCCAGCAGCTTGGTAGGGACAACACGCACAGATACGCAGTATTTT.

The chain carries TRBV7-3 and TRBJ2-7; 11 nucleotides match TRBD2. Germline V gene sequence: CDR1 SGHTA, CDR2 FQGTGA. J was trimmed by 0 bases and V by 5 bases; bases with no gene match: 3. The CDR3 consists of 15 residues. CDR3 sequence (DNA): TGTGCCAGCAGCCCCACTAGCGGGAGCTCCTACGAGCAGTACTTC. Its translation is CASSPTSGSSYEQYF.

The rearrangement joins TRBV7-3 to TRBJ2-7, with 10 bases fitting TRBD1. The CDR3 has 14 amino acids. Germline CDR1 and CDR2: SGHTA and FQGTGA. The V segment lost 5 bases and the J segment 2 bases; nucleotides outside the gene matches: 3. The CDR3 region has the DNA TGTGCCAGCAGCCCCGGGACAGGGGCCTACGAGCAGTACTTC. This encodes CASSPGTGAYEQYF.

This clone has a handful of counts. The chain joins TRBV28 to TRBJ1-2; 9 nucleotides agree with TRBD1. The CDR3 loop spans 15 amino acids. CDR1 and CDR2 (germline): MDHEN, SYDVKM. The trim removed 4 bases at V and 2 bases at J, leaving 5 bases unmatched. CDR3 residues: CASSSQQGANYGYTF. Here the CDR3 DNA reads TGTGCCAGCAGTTCTCAACAGGGGGCAAACTATGGCTACACCTTC.

This sequence joins TRBV2 and TRBJ2-3, with 9 nucleotides matching TRBD2. In germline, CDR1 is SNHLY, CDR2 FYNNEI. The CDR3 covers 15 residues. With V trimmed by 8 bases and J by 6 bases, 12 bases remained unmatched. The CDR3 nucleotides are TGTGCCAGCCGCTTGAGGGGCGGGGGGGTTGATACGCAGTATTTT. This codes for CASRLRGGGVDTQYF.

This clone has a single count. The chain couples TRBV30 to TRBJ1-3; 7 nucleotides align to TRBD1. J was trimmed by 2 bases and V by 2 bases; bases with no gene match: 6. The CDR3 totals 15 residues. Germline CDR1 GTSNPN, CDR2 SVGIG (reference sequence). CDR3 coding DNA: TGTGCCTGGAGTCCTCAAGACAGGGCTGGAAACACCATATATTTT. It codes for CAWSPQDRAGNTIYF.

The chain couples TRBV6-1 to TRBJ2-5; D perhaps matches TRBD2 (5 bases). CDR3 length: 14 amino acids. In germline, CDR1 is MNHNS, CDR2 SASEGT. Trimming removed 4 bases from V and 2 bases from J, with 11 bases in between. The CDR3 nucleotides read TGTGCCAGCAGTGGCGGAGGCAGGCAAGAGACCCAGTACTTC. Its translation: CASSGGGRQETQYF.

The rearrangement uses TRBV7-8 and TRBJ1-2; D possibly corresponds to TRBD1 (6 bases). The germline V gene encodes CDR1 SGHVS and CDR2 FQNEAQ. V was cut by 5 bases and J by 2 bases, with 15 bases left in between. The CDR3 length is 15 residues. The CDR3 DNA reads as TGTGCCAGCAGCCCAAGGGGGGGGTGGAACTATGGCTACACCTTC. Amino acid sequence: CASSPRGGWNYGYTF.

V and J are TRBV7-2 and TRBJ1-2, with D perhaps matching TRBD1 (6 bases). CDR1 and CDR2 from the germline V gene are SGHTA and FQGNSA. There are 16 residues in the CDR3. V lost 5 bases and J lost 5, with 21 bases in between. The CDR3 DNA reads as TGTGCCAGCAGCAGAGACAGGCTTAGAGACGTTTATGGCTACACCTTC. Encoded protein: CASSRDRLRDVYGYTF.

A single count supports this clone. The rearrangement links TRBV27 to TRBJ2-2, with D perhaps TRBD1 (6 bases). The germline gives CDR1 MNHEY, CDR2 SMNVEV (reference sequence). V lost 6 bases, J lost 0 bases, and 11 bases lay in between. This CDR3 contains 15 residues. The CDR3 DNA reads as TGTGCCAGCAGGGAGACAGGAGCGAACACCGGGGAGCTGTTTTTT. Protein sequence: CASRETGANTGELFF.

The chain couples TRBV29-1 to TRBJ2-5, with TRBD2 matching over 11 bases. Germline lookup yields CDR1 SQVTM and CDR2 ANQGSEA. The CDR3 has 14 amino acids. V shed 2 bases and J 5 bases; nucleotides not matched to a gene: 4. The DNA for the CDR3 is TGCAGCGTTGAACGTAGCGGGGGGGCCGAGACCCAGTACTTC. Residues: CSVERSGGAETQYF.

The chain couples TRBV15 to TRBJ2-5; tentatively, D is TRBD2 (5 bases). The CDR3 spans 16 residues. The V end lost 4 bases, the J end lost 3 bases, and 18 bases lay between the germline ends. The V gene's germline CDR1 is LNHNV and CDR2 YYDKDF (reference sequence). CDR3 DNA sequence: TGTGCCACCAGCAAACTAGGACCCGTAGGAGAAGAGACCCAGTACTTC. Its protein product is CATSKLGPVGEETQYF. Based on the CDR3 plus reference TRBV15 and TRBJ2-5, the full variable domain is DAMVIQNPRYQVTQFGKPVTLSCSQTLNHNVMYWYQQKSSQAPKLLFHYYDKDFNNEADTPDNFQSRRPNTSFCFLDIRSPGLGDTAMYLCATSKLGPVGEETQYFGPGTRLLVL.

This sequence joins TRBV19 and TRBJ2-1; D may be TRBD2 (6 bases). Trimming removed 6 bases at V and 4 bases at J, with 10 bases between. Germline values: CDR1 LNHDA, CDR2 SQIVND (reference sequence). This CDR3 has 13 amino acids. The CDR3, as DNA: TGTGCCAGTAGACCCGGGACTTACAATGAGCAGTTCTTC. This encodes CASRPGTYNEQFF.

The chain links TRBV29-1 to TRBJ2-1; no definite D call. This CDR3 region has 12 residues. V lost 7 bases to trimming and J lost 3 bases, with 10 bases between them. Germline loops: CDR1 SQVTM, CDR2 ANQGSEA. The CDR3 sequence: CSAETFYNEQFF. The CDR3 DNA reads TGCAGCGCAGAGACTTTCTACAATGAGCAGTTCTTC.

The chain is built from TRBV27 and TRBJ2-5; TRBD1 agrees at 7 bases. Germline V gene sequence: CDR1 MNHEY, CDR2 SMNVEV (reference sequence). J gave up 2 bases and V 4 bases, and 7 bases lay outside the gene matches. CDR3 length: 15 amino acids. CDR3 coding DNA: TGTGCCAGCAGTTCCCCCCCGGGACAGCAAGAGACCCAGTACTTC. It codes for CASSSPPGQQETQYF.

The rearrangement uses TRBV28 and TRBJ1-2; D call uncertain. Germline values: CDR1 MDHEN, CDR2 SYDVKM. Trimming left V 1 base short and J 8 bases short, with 11 bases between. The CDR3 contains 13 residues. DNA for the CDR3: TGTGCCAGCAGTTTATCCCCCCTGGGCGGCTACACCTTC. Residues: CASSLSPLGGYTF.

The chain links TRBV7-9 to TRBJ1-4; D gene uncertain. CDR3 length: 14 residues. V lost 4 bases and J 5 bases, leaving 11 bases between the germline ends. Per germline, CDR1 SEHNR and CDR2 FQNEAQ (reference sequence). The CDR3 spells CASSSGRVNEKLFF. The CDR3, as DNA: TGTGCCAGCAGCTCGGGGAGGGTCAATGAAAAACTGTTTTTT.

The chain has TRBV7-9 and TRBJ2-7; 9 bases match TRBD2. The CDR3 extends over 14 amino acids. J gave up 6 bases and V 6 bases, and 9 bases lay outside the gene matches. CDR1 is SEHNR, CDR2 FQNEAQ, per germline (reference sequence). As DNA, the CDR3 is TGTGCCAGCAGGCCTAGCGGGGATTCGGGCGAGCAGTACTTC. Translating gives CASRPSGDSGEQYF.

The gene calls are TRBV28 and TRBJ2-7; tentatively, D is TRBD1 (6 bases). The CDR3 is made up of 14 amino acids. Per germline, CDR1 MDHEN and CDR2 SYDVKM. Trimming shortened V by 10 bases and J by 0 bases, and 16 bases separated the two germline ends. The CDR3 protein is CATVGEGGSYEQYF. For the CDR3, the DNA is TGTGCCACCGTCGGGGAAGGGGGCTCCTACGAGCAGTACTTC.